This T cell receptor (beta chain) was retrieved from a study of post-analysis software for immune sequencing data. Built from TCR beta cDNA, the libraries had unique molecular identifiers in them. Input amounts of 1 to 10 million T cells were used. These gave around 500,000 cDNA molecules, so each molecule approximated one T cell. TCRdb reprocessed the PCR reads via MiXCR and lists one record per CDR3 protein. Seen here are roughly 650,000 distinct CDR3 sequences, approximately 60% observed once, and the top ten hold 11%. Turning to this clonotype: Its antigen is unidentified.

Study-level results: Significantly lower normalized Chao1 diversity was found in patients with multiple sclerosis relative to controls. About five TRBV segments, including TRBV5-6, TRBV5-1 and TRBV20-1, were more frequent in patients than controls.

This CDR3 comprises 15 residues. The genes are TRBV21-1 and TRBJ1-1; the table names TRBD1, a call not compared with the DNA. TRBV21-1 has pseudogene status. Sequencing used blood. The sequence derives from a girl aged 2 to 10 with multiple sclerosis. This CDR3 is CASSNSTGFDTEAFF. In DNA form, the CDR3 reads TGTGCCAGCAGCAACTCGACAGGATTCGACACTGAAGCTTTCTTT.